The next 15 T cell receptor beta chains were all read from a single sample in a study of cytomegalovirus exposure and HLA in healthy donors. Researchers ran the PCR with 60 Vbeta and 13 Jbeta primers. The repertoire was sequenced with immunoSEQ multiplex PCR; TCRdb's copy has only in-frame clones and lacks some. The sample shows under 150,000 clones, under 75% of them seen only once. The sequenced sample was PBMCs. These receptors all come from a woman between 35 and 50 years old in good health and CMV-seronegative.

The gene calls are TRBV5-1 and TRBJ2-5; D possibly corresponds to TRBD2 (6 bases). The germline V gene has CDR1 SGHRS and CDR2 YFSETQ. This CDR3 region has 14 residues. Trimming shortened V by 4 bases and J by 2 bases, and 12 bases separated the two germline ends. The CDR3 DNA sequence: TGCGCCAGCAGCCCGGGACTTCTTCAAGAGACCCAGTACTTC. As protein: CASSPGLLQETQYF.

V is TRBV6-6 and J is TRBJ1-1; D might be TRBD1 (6 bases). CDR3 length: 13 residues. V was trimmed by 4 bases and J by 1 base, leaving 7 bases between them. From germline, CDR1 is MNHNY and CDR2 SVGAGI (reference sequence). The CDR3 DNA reads TGTGCCAGCAGTTCCAGGGGGAACACTGAAGCTTTCTTT. This gives the protein CASSSRGNTEAFF.

The V gene is TRBV28, the J gene TRBJ1-2; D is perhaps TRBD1 (5 bases). The V gene's germline CDR1 is MDHEN and CDR2 SYDVKM. The CDR3 has 12 amino acids. V lost 2 bases and J lost 8, with 9 bases in between. CDR3 DNA sequence: TGTGCCAGCAGTTTAGCGGACATAGGCTACACCTTC. It codes for CASSLADIGYTF.

A note on this clone: The sample holds other DNA sequences that translate to the same CDR3. This rearrangement joins TRBV6-6 to TRBJ1-1, with D hard to call. The V and J ends lost 4 bases and 0 bases respectively, with 6 bases between them. Germline lookup yields CDR1 MNHNY and CDR2 SVGAGI (reference sequence). This CDR3 spans 13 amino acids. CDR3 region: CASSSRVNTEAFF. The CDR3 coding sequence is TGTGCCAGCAGTTCCCGGGTGAACACTGAAGCTTTCTTT.

This chain uses TRBV6-1 with TRBJ1-2, with no clear D. Between the trimmed V and J ends, which lost 7 bases and 3 bases, there was a span of 3 bases. This CDR3 has 10 residues. The germline CDR1 and CDR2 sequences are MNHNS and SASEGT. The CDR3 nucleotides read TGTGCCAGCACGGACTATGGCTACACCTTC. Its translation is CASTDYGYTF.

The rearrangement links TRBV5-1 to TRBJ2-5, with D possibly TRBD2 on 6 matching bases. CDR3 length: 17 amino acids. The V end was cut by 0 bases, the J end by 3 bases, with 18 bases between. From germline, CDR1 is SGHRS and CDR2 YFSETQ. CDR3 nucleotides: TGCGCCAGCAGCTTGGGTTCGGGCGGGCGGAGGGAAGAGACCCAGTACTTC. Translated: CASSLGSGGRREETQYF.

The rearrangement links TRBV6-6 to TRBJ1-1, with D possibly being TRBD1 (6 bases). The CDR3 runs to 14 residues. CDR1 is MNHNY, CDR2 SVGAGI, per germline (reference sequence). The V end lost 3 bases, the J end lost 9 bases, and 17 bases lay between the germline ends. CDR3 protein: CASSYTTGSLKAFF. CDR3 sequence (DNA): TGTGCCAGCAGTTATACGACAGGCTCCTTGAAAGCTTTCTTT.

This clone has only a few counts. The chain has TRBV6-1 and TRBJ1-2; D is unclear. Germline V CDR1 and CDR2: MNHNS, SASEGT. V shed 2 bases and J shed 2 bases, with 3 bases lying between them. The CDR3 spans 12 residues. In DNA, the CDR3 is TGTGCCAGCAGTGAACTCAACTATGGCTACACCTTC. Translation gives CASSELNYGYTF.

The chain uses TRBV2 and TRBJ2-2; D may be TRBD2 (5 bases). The germline CDR1 and CDR2 sequences are SNHLY and FYNNEI. This CDR3 is 13 amino acids long. The V and J ends lost 7 bases and 6 bases respectively, with 12 bases between them. The CDR3 coding sequence is TGTGCCAGCAAGGATTCCGGGGCCGGGGAGCTGTTTTTT. It specifies CASKDSGAGELFF.

The genes are TRBV2 and TRBJ1-6, with TRBD1 matching 10 bases. The CDR3 loop spans 16 amino acids. Germline V lookup: CDR1 SNHLY, CDR2 FYNNEI. V lost 0 bases to trimming and J lost 9 bases; unmatched junction nucleotides: 5. The CDR3 loop reads CASSEAGTGVSSPLHF. The DNA of the CDR3 is TGTGCCAGCAGTGAAGCCGGGACAGGGGTGAGTTCACCCCTCCACTTT.

J is TRBJ2-7 and V is TRBV7-8; 11 bases line up with TRBD1. The length of the CDR3 is 14 residues. V lost 5 bases to trimming and J lost 7 bases; unmatched junction nucleotides: 7. Per the germline V gene, CDR1 is SGHVS and CDR2 is FQNEAQ. The CDR3 loop is CASSPGTGGREQYF. CDR3 coding DNA: TGTGCCAGCAGCCCCGGGACAGGGGGAAGGGAGCAGTACTTC.

The CDR3 here is CASSSVRGFTNYGYTF. DNA for the CDR3: TGCGCCAGCAGCTCCGTTCGCGGATTCACTAACTATGGCTACACCTTC. The gene calls are TRBV10-2 and TRBJ1-2; D gene ambiguous. Germline V lookup: CDR1 WSHSY, CDR2 SAAADI. The CDR3 has 16 amino acids. Trimming pared 6 bases from V and 0 bases from J, leaving 17 bases between.

This clone has a handful of counts. The genes are TRBV7-8 and TRBJ1-6; TRBD1 aligns across 9 bases. CDR1 and CDR2 (germline): SGHVS, FQNEAQ. The CDR3 covers 15 residues. Trimming at V came to 2 bases and at J to 7 bases, leaving 3 bases not matched to a gene. The CDR3, as DNA: TGTGCCAGCAGCTTAAGGGACAGGGAAAATTCACCCCTCCACTTT. Translation gives CASSLRDRENSPLHF.

This clone was seen only a few times. This chain's CDR3 is CATSRGGTGIYEQYF. As DNA, the CDR3 is TGTGCCACCAGCAGAGGGGGGACTGGGATCTACGAGCAGTACTTC. This chain connects TRBV15 to TRBJ2-7; possibly TRBD2 for D (6 bases). The CDR3 is made up of 15 amino acids. Trimming took off 1 base at V and 3 bases at J, with 13 bases between the two ends. Germline V gene lookup returns CDR1 LNHNV and CDR2 YYDKDF (reference sequence).

The rearrangement links TRBV6-1 to TRBJ1-2; the D gene is possibly TRBD1 (6 bases). Trimming left V 4 bases short and J 8 bases short, with 17 bases between. Germline V gene sequence: CDR1 MNHNS, CDR2 SASEGT. This CDR3 has 14 amino acids. The DNA for the CDR3 is TGTGCCAGCAGTGGTGGGGGCAGGAATGGAGGCTACACCTTC. Amino acid sequence: CASSGGGRNGGYTF.